Listed below are T cell receptor beta chains from one sample, sequenced in a study of blood T cells in healthy people across ages. TCRdb processed the 5' RACE reads anew with MiXCR; each CDR3 protein has one entry. The sample carries approximately 1.5 million distinct CDR3 sequences, 34% recorded once. Sequenced input: blood. Receptors were obtained from a woman in her 30s in good health. Each CDR3 is given with its conserved first and last residue. The order of the fields is CDR3 length, J gene, D gene, V gene, clone size, CDR3 protein, CDR3 DNA. A D gene is named only where the DNA matches it firmly. Only part of the rows carry a size: once, few, many, or a class if the clone is expanded.

>14|TRBJ2-4|NA|TRBV20-1|NA
CSAPTRGAKNIQYF
TGCAGTGCTCCTACCCGGGGAGCCAAAAACATTCAGTACTTC
>16|TRBJ2-7|NA|TRBV6-1|NA
CACSDPTAGIDYEQYF
TGTGCCTGCAGTGATCCTACGGCGGGAATCGACTACGAGCAGTACTTC
>14|TRBJ2-3|NA|TRBV6-5|few
CASSPGLLRDTQYF
TGTGCCAGCAGTCCCGGACTGCTGCGGGATACGCAGTATTTT
>16|TRBJ1-1|NA|TRBV5-1|few
CASSLDENRVGTEAFF
TGCGCCAGCAGTTTGGACGAGAACAGGGTCGGCACTGAAGCTTTCTTT
>15|TRBJ2-1|NA|TRBV11-2|NA
CASSTQREPHNEQFF
TGTGCCAGCAGCACTCAACGGGAGCCGCACAATGAGCAGTTCTTC
>13|TRBJ2-3|NA|TRBV27|NA
CASSFSPGDAQYF
TGTGCCAGCAGTTTTAGCCCCGGAGATGCGCAGTATTTT
>14|TRBJ2-1|NA|TRBV6-2/TRBV6-3|NA
CASRDYPLNDEQFF
TGTGCCAGCAGGGACTACCCATTGAACGATGAGCAGTTCTTC
>13|TRBJ1-4|NA|TRBV6-2/TRBV6-3|NA
CASPKQGNEKLFF
TGTGCCAGCCCGAAACAGGGTAATGAAAAACTGTTTTTT
>14|TRBJ2-7|TRBD1|TRBV19|NA
CASKPGQAPYEQYF
TGTGCCAGTAAACCGGGACAGGCCCCCTACGAGCAGTACTTC
>17|TRBJ2-1|TRBD2|TRBV6-6|NA
CASSYSPPSGLYNEQFF
TGTGCCAGCAGTTACTCACCCCCTAGCGGGCTTTACAATGAGCAGTTCTTC
>15|TRBJ1-6|TRBD1|TRBV10-3|NA
CAIKWDTGGNSPLHF
TGTGCCATCAAGTGGGACACAGGGGGCAATTCACCCCTCCACTTT
>14|TRBJ2-7|NA|TRBV3-1|few
CASSRRGLSYEQYF
TGTGCCAGCAGCCGTCGGGGGTTGAGCTACGAGCAGTACTTC
>14|TRBJ1-1|NA|TRBV18|NA
CASSPNAEGAEAFF
TGTGCCAGCTCACCTAACGCGGAGGGCGCTGAAGCTTTCTTT
>16|TRBJ2-7|NA|TRBV27|few
CASSATTRISSYEQYF
TGTGCCAGCAGTGCCACAACAAGGATTAGCTCCTACGAGCAGTACTTC
>14|TRBJ2-1|NA|TRBV27|few
CASSGQGGNNEQFF
TGTGCCAGCAGTGGGCAGGGTGGGAATAATGAGCAGTTCTTC
>12|TRBJ2-5|NA|TRBV15|few
CATARFQETQYF
TGTGCCACCGCAAGATTCCAAGAGACCCAGTACTTC
>13|TRBJ2-5|NA|TRBV5-4|NA
CASSAGGPETQYF
TGTGCCAGCAGCGCCGGGGGCCCAGAGACCCAGTACTTC
>17|TRBJ2-7|NA|TRBV2|few
CASSEIGVGGALGVQYF
TGTGCCAGCAGTGAAATTGGGGTGGGGGGGGCCCTAGGCGTGCAGTACTTC
>15|TRBJ2-3|NA|TRBV7-6|NA
CASSVTGSGTDTQYF
TGTGCCAGCAGCGTTACAGGGTCGGGCACAGATACGCAGTATTTT
>16|TRBJ2-7|TRBD1|TRBV3-1|NA
CASSQSGTGGAYKQYF
TGTGCCAGTAGCCAATCCGGGACAGGAGGGGCCTATAAGCAGTACTTC
>15|TRBJ2-3|NA|TRBV7-2|many
CASSPSSGLRDTQYF
TGTGCCAGCAGCCCCTCGTCTGGTTTGAGGGATACGCAGTATTTT
>14|TRBJ2-3|NA|TRBV9|few
CASSPIATTDTQYF
TGTGCCAGCAGCCCCATAGCGACCACAGATACGCAGTATTTT
>14|TRBJ2-3|TRBD2|TRBV4-1|few
CASSQGTSERTQYF
TGCGCCAGCAGCCAAGGGACTAGCGAGAGGACGCAGTATTTT
>14|TRBJ1-1|NA|TRBV7-9|NA
CASSFGLMNTEAFF
TGTGCCAGCAGCTTTGGACTTATGAACACTGAAGCTTTCTTT
>16|TRBJ2-5|TRBD1|TRBV9|NA
CASSVATGGSQETQYF
TGTGCCAGCAGCGTAGCGACAGGGGGCTCCCAAGAGACCCAGTACTTC
>12|TRBJ2-1|NA|TRBV20-1|NA
CSARDGGAEQFF
TGCAGTGCTAGAGATGGCGGGGCTGAGCAGTTCTTC
>15|TRBJ2-2|TRBD1|TRBV27|many
CASSLDRGRTGELFF
TGTGCCAGCAGCTTGGACAGGGGGCGCACCGGGGAGCTGTTTTTT
>12|TRBJ1-2|TRBD1|TRBV5-1|NA
CASYGQADGYTF
TGCGCCAGCTACGGACAGGCCGATGGCTACACCTTC
>13|TRBJ2-5|TRBD2|TRBV30|NA
CAHRLAGGLEQYF
TGTGCCCACCGACTAGCGGGAGGATTGGAGCAGTACTTC
>12|TRBJ1-1|NA|TRBV7-9|once
CASSFDSYEAFF
TGTGCCAGCAGCTTCGACAGCTATGAAGCTTTCTTT
>14|TRBJ2-3|NA|TRBV20-1|NA
CSAVAEGSTDTQYF
TGCAGTGCGGTAGCGGAAGGGAGCACAGATACGCAGTATTTT
>17|TRBJ2-5|TRBD2|TRBV20-1|few
CSARDLTSGRASETQYF
TGCAGTGCTAGAGATTTGACTAGCGGGAGGGCCTCTGAGACCCAGTACTTC
>15|TRBJ1-1|NA|TRBV4-1|NA
CASSRLGLMNTETFF
TGCGCCAGCAGCCGGTTGGGACTTATGAACACTGAAACTTTCTTT
>15|TRBJ2-3|NA|TRBV15|few
CATSRTGYSTDTQYF
TGTGCCACCAGCAGAACAGGGTACAGCACAGATACGCAGTATTTT
>16|TRBJ1-5|TRBD1|TRBV27|NA
CASSLSGTGGYQPQHF
TGTGCCAGCAGTTTATCCGGGACAGGGGGATATCAGCCCCAGCATTTT
>13|TRBJ2-3|NA|TRBV3-1|few
CASSLKGGPTQYF
TGTGCCAGCAGCCTCAAGGGGGGTCCCACGCAGTATTTT
>13|TRBJ1-2|NA|TRBV4-2|many
CASSQEVSSANTF
TGTGCCAGCAGCCAAGAAGTATCTAGTGCTAACACCTTC
>18|TRBJ2-4|TRBD1|TRBV19|NA
CASKPGQGRVEAKNIQYF
TGTGCCAGTAAACCGGGACAGGGTAGGGTAGAAGCCAAAAACATTCAGTACTTC
>15|TRBJ2-7|TRBD1|TRBV12-3/TRBV12-4|few
CASRYRDRGLYEQYF
TGTGCCAGCAGGTACCGGGACAGGGGTCTCTACGAGCAGTACTTC
>15|TRBJ2-5|NA|TRBV5-1|few
CASSWRGQWQETQYF
TGCGCCAGCAGCTGGAGGGGACAGTGGCAAGAGACCCAGTACTTC
>16|TRBJ2-7|TRBD1|TRBV4-2|NA
CAISEPGTGSSYEQYF
TGTGCCATCAGTGAGCCTGGGACAGGGAGCTCCTACGAGCAGTACTTC
>16|TRBJ2-3|TRBD2|TRBV13|NA
CASSRGVAGETDTQYF
TGTGCCAGCAGCCGTGGAGTAGCGGGGGAGACAGATACGCAGTATTTT
>13|TRBJ1-2|NA|TRBV2|NA
CASSVGGEYGYTF
TGTGCCAGCAGTGTAGGGGGGGAATATGGCTACACCTTC
>13|TRBJ2-5|NA|TRBV2|few
CASTPSEVETQYF
TGTGCCAGCACCCCTAGCGAGGTGGAGACCCAGTACTTC
>13|TRBJ2-7|NA|TRBV20-1|NA
CSARHRGKYEQYF
TGCAGTGCCCGACATCGAGGGAAGTACGAGCAGTACTTC
>14|TRBJ1-3|TRBD1|TRBV12-3/TRBV12-4|few
CASIDRGNGNTIYF
TGTGCCAGCATCGACAGGGGAAATGGAAACACCATATATTTT
>14|TRBJ2-2|NA|TRBV7-3|few
CASSLGSLGGELFF
TGTGCCAGCAGCTTAGGCTCACTCGGCGGGGAGCTGTTTTTT
>15|TRBJ1-1|NA|TRBV7-2|few
CASSLGALGGTEAFF
TGTGCCAGCAGCTTGGGGGCCTTAGGCGGGACTGAAGCTTTCTTT
>11|TRBJ1-2|NA|TRBV30|NA
CAWKSGYGYTF
TGTGCCTGGAAGTCCGGCTATGGCTACACCTTC
>14|TRBJ1-1|NA|TRBV12-3/TRBV12-4|NA
CASSLAGSSTEAFF
TGTGCCAGCAGTTTAGCAGGGTCGTCCACTGAAGCTTTCTTT